These T cell receptor beta chains were read from a single sample in a study of cytomegalovirus exposure and HLA in healthy donors. TCRdb keeps only in-frame clones here, not all; method: immunoSEQ multiplex PCR. The table for this sample gives 38,000 or so clones. What was sequenced was PBMCs. The source is a man aged 40-55 years in good health and CMV-seropositive. Each CDR3 is given with its conserved first and last residue. The D gene is left open where the match is weak.

J | V | D | CDR3 | DNA
TRBJ2-3 | TRBV13 | TRBD2 | CASSPPGTSGQDTQYF | TGTGCCAGCAGCCCCCCAGGGACTAGCGGTCAAGATACGCAGTATTTT
TRBJ2-2 | TRBV7-2 | TRBD2 | CASSRVAGGVTGELFF | TGTGCCAGCAGCCGGGTGGCGGGAGGGGTCACCGGGGAGCTGTTTTTT
TRBJ1-1 | TRBV5-8 | - | CASSSGAEAFF | TGTGCCAGCAGCTCGGGGGCTGAAGCTTTCTTT
TRBJ2-5 | TRBV7-9 | TRBD1 | CASSTGDFEYF | TGTGCCAGCAGCACAGGGGATTTCGAGTACTTC
TRBJ2-1 | TRBV6-4 | TRBD2 | CASSDRASGRHEQFF | TGTGCCAGCAGTGACAGGGCTAGCGGGAGGCATGAGCAGTTCTTC
TRBJ2-3 | TRBV7-2 | TRBD1 | CAREQDRAEGTQYF | TGTGCCAGAGAGCAGGACAGGGCGGAGGGTACGCAGTATTTT
TRBJ2-7 | TRBV10-1 | - | CASSESQRYEQYF | TGCGCCAGCAGTGAGTCGCAGCGCTACGAGCAGTACTTC
TRBJ1-1 | TRBV29-1 | - | CSGVGGSENTEAFF | TGCAGCGGAGTGGGAGGGTCGGAGAACACTGAAGCTTTCTTT
TRBJ2-7 | TRBV5-5 | TRBD1 | CASSRDRGSEQYF | TGTGCCAGCAGCCGGGACAGGGGGTCCGAGCAGTACTTC
TRBJ2-3 | TRBV6-1 | - | CASTAKGLGTDTQYF | TGTGCCAGCACCGCAAAGGGGTTGGGCACAGATACGCAGTATTTT
TRBJ1-2 | TRBV7-2 | - | CASSLEGTKYGYTF | TGTGCCAGCAGCTTAGAAGGGACTAAGTATGGCTACACCTTC
TRBJ2-7 | TRBV9 | - | CASSPRWGGVSSYEQYF | TGTGCCAGCAGCCCCCGGTGGGGCGGAGTGAGCTCCTACGAGCAGTACTTC
TRBJ2-7 | TRBV11-3 | - | CASSLRALSSYEQYF | TGTGCCAGCAGCTTGAGGGCCCTAAGCTCCTACGAGCAGTACTTC
TRBJ1-2 | TRBV27 | - | CASAAGGYGYTF | TGTGCCAGCGCGGCAGGAGGGTATGGCTACACCTTC
TRBJ2-1 | TRBV19 | TRBD1 | CASSFAGGFYNEQFF | TGTGCCAGTAGTTTCGCAGGGGGATTCTACAATGAGCAGTTCTTC
TRBJ1-1 | TRBV18 | - | CASSPNRADDTEAFF | TGTGCCAGCTCACCAAACAGGGCGGACGACACTGAAGCTTTCTTT
TRBJ2-1 | TRBV7-9 | - | CASSLTRGAYNEQFF | TGTGCCAGCAGCTTGACTCGCGGGGCCTACAATGAGCAGTTCTTC
TRBJ2-5 | TRBV7-2 | - | CASSLQGFQETQYF | TGTGCCAGCAGCCTACAGGGCTTCCAAGAGACCCAGTACTTC
TRBJ2-2 | TRBV10-3 | - | CAIKGGSGELFF | TGTGCCATCAAAGGTGGGAGCGGGGAGCTGTTTTTT
TRBJ2-2 | TRBV18 | - | CASTSEGAGTGELFF | TGTGCCAGCACCTCTGAGGGGGCGGGGACCGGGGAGCTGTTTTTT
TRBJ1-1 | TRBV5-4 | - | CASSLQGRVNTEAFF | TGTGCCAGCAGCTTACAGGGTCGTGTGAACACTGAAGCTTTCTTT
TRBJ2-7 | TRBV18 | TRBD2 | CASSQLAGESYEQYF | TGTGCCAGCTCACAACTAGCGGGAGAATCCTACGAGCAGTACTTC
TRBJ2-7 | TRBV6-1 | - | CASSEDPKGGEQYF | TGTGCCAGCAGTGAAGATCCGAAGGGAGGCGAGCAGTACTTC
TRBJ2-3 | TRBV18 | - | CASSPPDLTDTQYF | TGTGCCAGCTCACCTCCTGACTTAACAGATACGCAGTATTTT
TRBJ1-5 | TRBV7-8 | TRBD1 | CASSQTGPFDESNQPQHF | TGTGCCAGCAGCCAGACAGGGCCTTTCGACGAGAGCAATCAGCCCCAGCATTTT
TRBJ2-1 | TRBV30 | - | CAWSRLGGLDEQFF | TGTGCCTGGAGCCGACTTGGGGGGTTGGATGAGCAGTTCTTC
TRBJ2-7 | TRBV5-8 | TRBD1 | CASSLHRGDEQYF | TGTGCCAGCAGCTTGCACAGGGGTGACGAGCAGTACTTC
TRBJ2-5 | TRBV5-1 | TRBD1 | CASTRQGEETQYF | TGCGCCAGCACCCGACAGGGGGAAGAGACCCAGTACTTC
TRBJ2-1 | TRBV7-3 | TRBD1 | CASSLGQESYNEQFF | TGTGCCAGCAGCTTAGGACAGGAATCCTACAATGAGCAGTTCTTC
TRBJ2-7 | TRBV7-2 | TRBD2 | CASSLQGGRGDEQYF | TGTGCCAGCAGCTTACAGGGTGGGAGGGGAGACGAGCAGTACTTC
TRBJ1-2 | TRBV16 | - | CASSQIQGGYTF | TGTGCCAGCAGCCAGATACAGGGAGGCTACACCTTC
TRBJ1-1 | TRBV4-2 | TRBD1 | CASSQVSSGGMNTEAFF | TGTGCCAGCAGCCAAGTGTCGTCAGGGGGCATGAACACTGAAGCTTTCTTT
TRBJ2-7 | TRBV6-5 | TRBD1 | CASRRDRGYEQYF | TGTGCCAGCAGGCGGGACAGGGGCTACGAGCAGTACTTC
TRBJ2-1 | TRBV5-1 | TRBD2 | CASRVTSGNNEQFF | TGCGCCAGCAGGGTTACTAGCGGAAACAATGAGCAGTTCTTC
TRBJ2-1 | TRBV4-1 | TRBD2 | CASSQGLRGYNEQFF | TGCGCCAGCAGCCAAGGTTTGCGGGGGTACAATGAGCAGTTCTTC
TRBJ2-1 | TRBV10-3 | - | CATGLADKYSYNEQFF | TGTGCCACCGGACTGGCGGATAAATATAGCTACAATGAGCAGTTCTTC
TRBJ2-7 | TRBV5-4 | - | CASSFGGGGYEQCF | TGTGCCAGCAGCTTTGGGGGCGGGGGCTACGAGCAGTGCTTC
TRBJ2-5 | TRBV7-6 | - | CASSLGPEETQYF | TGTGCCAGCAGCTTAGGCCCAGAAGAGACCCAGTACTTC
TRBJ1-5 | TRBV30 | - | CAWSRQAIGNQPQHF | TGTGCCTGGAGTCGACAGGCGATCGGCAATCAGCCCCAGCATTTT
TRBJ1-4 | TRBV19 | - | CASSTRLTNEKLFF | TGTGCCAGTAGTACCCGGTTGACTAATGAAAAACTGTTTTTT
TRBJ1-3 | TRBV7-9 | - | CASSPGGAVSPKGNTIYF | TGTGCCAGCAGCCCGGGGGGGGCCGTTTCCCCGAAAGGAAACACCATATATTTT
TRBJ1-2 | TRBV9 | TRBD1 | CASSPRTGEGYTF | TGTGCCAGCAGCCCGCGGACAGGGGAGGGCTACACCTTC
TRBJ2-1 | TRBV5-6 | - | CASSLWQGSLMVF | TGTGCCAGCAGCTTGTGGCAGGGTTCCTTAATGGTCTTC
TRBJ1-1 | TRBV7-3 | - | CASSQSNTEAFF | TGTGCCAGCAGCCAATCGAACACTGAAGCTTTCTTT
TRBJ2-1 | TRBV5-1 | TRBD2 | CASTKTTSAIYSYNEQFF | TGCGCCAGCACCAAAACCACTAGCGCGATATACTCCTACAATGAGCAGTTCTTC
TRBJ2-3 | TRBV4-3 | TRBD1 | CASSEDPTGASTDTQYF | TGCGCCAGCAGCGAAGACCCAACAGGGGCTAGCACAGATACGCAGTATTTT
TRBJ2-7 | TRBV18 | TRBD2 | CASSQLAGESYEQYF | TGTGCCAGCTCACAACTAGCGGGAGAGTCCTACGAGCAGTACTTC
TRBJ1-3 | TRBV7-9 | - | CASSLVGTPGNTIYF | TGTGCCAGCAGCTTGGTAGGGACACCTGGAAACACCATATATTTT
TRBJ1-6 | TRBV5-1 | TRBD1 | CASSLDGQGNSSPPHF | TGCGCCAGCAGCCTTGACGGACAGGGAAACTCGTCACCCCCCCACTTT